This T cell receptor beta chain was found in a study of T cells in localized non-small cell lung cancer. The CDR3 is made up of 14 amino acids. Germline values: CDR1 SGHNT, CDR2 YENEEA. Between the trimmed V and J ends, which lost 1 base and 2 bases, there was a span of 8 bases. There are a few counts of this clone. Sequencing used immunoSEQ multiplex PCR; TCRdb keeps in-frame clones, though not all of them. This table holds over 4,000 clones, 25% found once. This clonotype originated in an older male donor with stage I lung adenocarcinoma. The rearrangement links TRBV11-3 to TRBJ2-5, with unresolved D. This specimen was lung tumor tissue, taken before any cancer treatment. CDR3 loop: CASSLVGPQETQYF. CDR3 DNA sequence: TGTGCCAGCAGCTTAGTCGGGCCTCAAGAGACCCAGTACTTC. Using reference TRBV11-3 and TRBJ2-5 for the parts outside the CDR3, the full variable domain is EAGVVQSPRYKIIEKKQPVAFWCNPISGHNTLYWYLQNLGQGPELLIRYENEEAVDDSQLPKDRFSAERLKGVDSTLKIQPAELGDSAVYLCASSLVGPQETQYFGPGTRLLVL.